These T cell receptor beta chains were read from a single sample in a study of blood T cell repertoires in COVID-19. Only in-frame clones appear in the TCRdb table, and some are missing; sequencing was by immunoSEQ multiplex PCR. The repertoire includes 200,000 or so clones, 65% to 90% of them detected once, and roughly an eighth sits in the top ten. Sequencing was carried out using peripheral blood. These receptors originate from a human donor in a cohort sampled during active COVID-19. CDR3s include the opening cysteine and the closing phenylalanine or tryptophan. The D gene is left open where the match is weak. Clone sizes are given selectively: once, few, many, or a class where the clone is expanded.

d_gene,v_gene,abundance,j_gene,CDR3nt,CDR3aa
TRBD1,TRBV5-6,NA,TRBJ1-5,TGTGCCAGCAGCTCCCGGCGCCTGACAGGGGGCGATCAGCCCCAGCATTTT,CASSSRRLTGGDQPQHF
TRBD1,TRBV14,NA,TRBJ2-1,TGTGCCAGCAGCCCCCGAGTCAAGACAGGGCGCTCCTACAATGAGCAGTTCTTC,CASSPRVKTGRSYNEQFF
TRBD2,TRBV7-2,NA,TRBJ2-3,TGTGCCAGCAGCCTAACCGGACTAGCGGGAAACACAGATACGCAGTATTTT,CASSLTGLAGNTDTQYF
TRBD1,TRBV10-3,NA,TRBJ2-3,TGTGCCATCAGTCATCAAGGGACAGGGGCGTCTTTTCTCACAGATACGCAGTATTTT,CAISHQGTGASFLTDTQYF
NA,TRBV19,NA,TRBJ1-6,TGTGCCAGTAGTATCACGTTGAGCTCCTATAATTCACCCCTCCACTTT,CASSITLSSYNSPLHF
TRBD2,TRBV15,NA,TRBJ2-7,TGTGCCACCAGCAGAGATCCCGGGGGGGCGGGTTCCTACTTC,CATSRDPGGAGSYF
TRBD1,TRBV29-1,NA,TRBJ2-7,TGCAGCGTTGAAGATGGGGAGACAGGGCATACCTACGAGCAGTACTTC,CSVEDGETGHTYEQYF
NA,TRBV5-6,NA,TRBJ2-5,TGTGCCAGCAGCTTGAAGTGGGAGGCCCGCCCCGAGACCCAGTACTTC,CASSLKWEARPETQYF
TRBD2,TRBV5-4,once,TRBJ2-7,TGTGCCAGTGCGGGGGGAACGAACGAGCAGTACTTC,CASAGGTNEQYF
TRBD1,TRBV28,NA,TRBJ1-5,TGTGCCAGCAGCGGGACAGGGTCTAATCAGCCCCAGCATTTT,CASSGTGSNQPQHF
TRBD1,TRBV6-6,NA,TRBJ2-7,TGTGCCAGCAGTGCAACAGGGGGAAAAATCTACGAGCAGTACTTC,CASSATGGKIYEQYF
TRBD1,TRBV19,NA,TRBJ1-4,TGTGCCAGTAGTACTCAACCCGGGACAGTCAATGAAAAACTGTTTTTT,CASSTQPGTVNEKLFF
TRBD2,TRBV28,NA,TRBJ2-1,TGTGCCAGCAGTTCCTACAAAAATCTAGCGGGATCGTACAATGAGCAGTTCTTC,CASSSYKNLAGSYNEQFF
NA,TRBV7-2,NA,TRBJ2-1,TGTGCCAGCAGCTCTGACAGCCACAATGAGCAGTTCTTC,CASSSDSHNEQFF
TRBD2,TRBV7-2,NA,TRBJ2-3,TGTGCCAGCAGCTTAATCTGGAGTAGCGGGAGGACAGATACGCAGTATTTT,CASSLIWSSGRTDTQYF
TRBD1,TRBV15,NA,TRBJ2-7,TGTGCCACCAGCAGAGAAACAGGGGTCGGCTCCTACGAGCAGTACTTC,CATSRETGVGSYEQYF
TRBD1,TRBV19,NA,TRBJ2-3,TGTGCCAGTAGTATTGGGACAGGCACAGATACGCAGTATTTT,CASSIGTGTDTQYF
NA,TRBV19,NA,TRBJ2-3,TGTGCCAGTAGTGAGGGTGCTAGCACAGATACGCAGTATTTT,CASSEGASTDTQYF
NA,TRBV5-1,NA,TRBJ1-1,TGCGCCAGCAGCTTGTTCACAGGGAAATCATCGGCTTTCTTT,CASSLFTGKSSAFF
TRBD2,TRBV6-4,NA,TRBJ2-1,TGTGCCAGCAGTGACGGGGGGGAGATTGGAAAAGAGCAGTTCTTC,CASSDGGEIGKEQFF
NA,TRBV2,NA,TRBJ1-5,TGTGCCAGCAGTGATCCAGGGGAGTACGGCAATCAGCCCCAGCATTTT,CASSDPGEYGNQPQHF
NA,TRBV11-2,NA,TRBJ1-4,TGTGCCAGCAGCTTAGGGGGCAAAACCGAAAAACTGTTTTTT,CASSLGGKTEKLFF
TRBD1,TRBV5-4,NA,TRBJ1-1,TGTGCCAGCAGCTTGGCTGGGACAGCTCTGAACACTGAAGCTTTCTTT,CASSLAGTALNTEAFF
NA,TRBV5-1,NA,TRBJ2-7,TGCGCCAGCAGCACCCGGGACTCCACCGGCGAGCAGTACTTC,CASSTRDSTGEQYF
TRBD1,TRBV18,NA,TRBJ2-7,TGTGCCAGCTCACCTATGGGACAGGGGGGCAACGAGCAGTACTTC,CASSPMGQGGNEQYF
TRBD2,TRBV27,few,TRBJ2-3,TGTGCCAGCAGTTTTTGGGGACTAGCGGGAGGGCTTAACACAGATACGCAGTATTTT,CASSFWGLAGGLNTDTQYF
NA,TRBV27,NA,TRBJ2-2,TGTGCCAGCAGTCAATTCGGGGAGCTGTTTTTT,CASSQFGELFF
NA,TRBV3-1/TRBV3-2,NA,TRBJ2-5,TGTGCCAGCAGCCGAGTGGGGACGGGAGTGCGGCAAGAGACCCAGTACTTC,CASSRVGTGVRQETQYF
NA,TRBV6-4,NA,TRBJ2-2,TGTGCCAGCAGAGGGACACCCTACACCGGGGAGCTGTTTTTT,CASRGTPYTGELFF
TRBD1,TRBV7-8,NA,TRBJ1-2,TGTGCCAGCAGCTTAGGGGGGACAGGGTTGGGCTACACCTTC,CASSLGGTGLGYTF
NA,TRBV6-1,NA,TRBJ1-5,TGTGCCAGCAGTGAAAAAGAGGATCAGCCCCAGCATTTT,CASSEKEDQPQHF